The 4 T cell receptor beta chains presented below share a single source sample, sequenced in a study of regulatory T cells in long-lasting Graves disease. Library construction for TCR beta used iRepertoire HTBI primers and Arm-PCR of CDR3 regions. One entry per CDR3 protein results from TCRdb running MiXCR on the multiplex PCR reads. The data show hundreds of thousands of distinct CDR3 sequences, with 16% seen just once and 25% to 30% held by the top ten. As to time point: newly diagnosed GD, antithyroid drugs for less than 3 months. Extracted PBMC RNA gave rise to the TCR library. This same sample was also part of a study on T cells in Graves' hyperthyroidism and ophthalmopathy.

Sequenced material: peripheral blood mononuclear cells (PBMCs), taken at new diagnosis, from a patient treated with antithyroid drugs. Receptors were obtained from a middle-aged man with Graves disease.

In its sample, this clonotype was seen many times. The chain carries TRBV6-1 and TRBJ2-2; the D gene could be TRBD1 or TRBD2 (5 bases each). Deletions cut 8 bases from V and 4 bases from J, with 11 bases between. CDR3 size: 13 residues. The germline gives CDR1 MNHNS, CDR2 SASEGT. In DNA, the CDR3 is TGTGCCAGCGGCAGGGACGGCACCGGGGAGCTGTTTTTT. It specifies CASGRDGTGELFF.

Ten or more counts support this clonotype. The V gene is TRBV2, the J gene TRBJ1-2; TRBD1 matches at 7 bases. With V trimmed by 6 bases and J by 5 bases, 9 bases remained unmatched. CDR3 size: 14 residues. From germline, CDR1 is SNHLY and CDR2 FYNNEI. The CDR3 bases are TGTGCCAGCAGAAAGACCGGGACAGCATATGGCTACACCTTC. Translating gives CASRKTGTAYGYTF.

This clonotype was counted many times. The gene calls are TRBV7-3 and TRBJ2-2; D unclear. The V end was cut by 5 bases, the J end by 6 bases, with 10 bases between. The germline V gene has CDR1 SGHTA and CDR2 FQGTGA. CDR3 length equals 13 residues. Here the CDR3 reads CASSQIAAGELFF. The CDR3 coding sequence is TGTGCCAGCAGCCAAATAGCCGCCGGGGAGCTGTTTTTT.

This clonotype was seen at least ten times. The rearrangement joins TRBV6-1 to TRBJ1-4; tentatively, D is TRBD1 (5 bases). The CDR3 runs 12 residues. Germline V CDR1 and CDR2: MNHNS, SASEGT. V lost 6 bases and J lost 5, with 7 bases in between. CDR3 residues: CASRQGNEKLFF. The CDR3 DNA follows: TGTGCCAGCAGGCAGGGCAATGAAAAACTGTTTTTT.